The clone carrying this T cell receptor beta chain was detected many times. Its antigen is unidentified. These data come from a study of early T cells in non-severe SARS-CoV-2 infection. General observations from the study: Anti-spike CD8 specificities were favored by VDJdb matching, whose results missed private and CD4 specificities.

The germline V gene encodes CDR1 MGHRA and CDR2 YSYEKL. CDR3 length equals 15 residues. The V and J ends lost 3 bases and 10 bases, in that order; junction bases with no gene match: 9. Individual cDNA molecules received unique molecular identifiers during library preparation. MiXCR was run by TCRdb on the 5' RACE reads, yielding one entry per CDR3 protein. The sample holds some 77,000 distinct CDR3 sequences; approximately 15% are singletons and the top ten take approximately 2.6%. The V and J genes are TRBV4-1 and TRBJ1-6; 7 bases are shared with TRBD1. This TCR came from an adult who was a healthcare worker with PCR-confirmed SARS-CoV-2 infection or an uninfected control (not recorded which). The sample was whole blood. Here the CDR3 DNA reads TGCGCCAGCAGCCACTCGACAGGGCAGAGATCACCCCTCCACTTT. Amino acids: CASSHSTGQRSPLHF.